This TCR beta chain was found in a study of shared clonotypes between healthy human individuals. The repertoire was sequenced with immunoSEQ multiplex PCR; TCRdb's copy has only in-frame clones and lacks some. The sample consists of fewer than 400,000 clones, around 72% of them appearing once. This CDR3 is built from 14 residues. CDR1 is SGHDT, CDR2 YYEEEE, per germline. V lost 0 bases to trimming and J lost 9 bases, with 15 bases between them. Source material: memory CD4+ T cells sorted from blood. Noted subset: CD45RA-negative fraction. This TCR was sampled from a young man in good health. The rearrangement links TRBV5-6 to TRBJ1-2; maybe TRBD1 (6 bases). CDR3 in DNA: TGTGCCAGCAGCTTGGGACAGGCCGTTGTACGCTACACCTTC. The encoded protein is CASSLGQAVVRYTF.